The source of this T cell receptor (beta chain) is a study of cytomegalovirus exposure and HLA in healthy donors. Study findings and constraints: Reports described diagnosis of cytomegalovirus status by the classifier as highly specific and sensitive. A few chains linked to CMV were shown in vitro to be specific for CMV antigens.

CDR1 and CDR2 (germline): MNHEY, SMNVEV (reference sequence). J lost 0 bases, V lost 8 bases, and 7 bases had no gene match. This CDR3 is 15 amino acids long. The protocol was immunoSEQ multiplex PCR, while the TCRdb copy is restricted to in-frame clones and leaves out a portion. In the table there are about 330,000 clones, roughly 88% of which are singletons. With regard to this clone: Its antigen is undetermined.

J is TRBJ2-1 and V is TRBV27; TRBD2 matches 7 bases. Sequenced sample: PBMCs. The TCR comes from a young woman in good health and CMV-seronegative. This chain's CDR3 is CASGPSGASYNEQFF. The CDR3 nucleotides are TGTGCCAGCGGCCCCAGCGGGGCCTCCTACAATGAGCAGTTCTTC.